This T cell receptor (beta chain) appears in the sequencing data of a study of CD8+ T cells in alopecia areata. Extraction and reverse transcription of RNA yielded cDNA as the sequencing template. Profiling relied on immunoSEQ multiplex PCR, and the TCRdb table lists in-frame clones only, not all of them. The sample lists 250,000 to 350,000 clones, roughly 60% occurring once. Germline V gene sequence: CDR1 SQVTM, CDR2 ANQGSEA. Trimming removed 4 bases from V and 3 bases from J, with 9 bases in between. The length of the CDR3 is 12 residues. Stated treatment: oral pan-JAK inhibitor, 5-10 mg twice daily. This clone turned up a few times.

The input for sequencing was CD4+ T cells sorted from blood, taken around week 54, from a patient treated with tofacitinib. The source is a human donor with alopecia areata. The chain joins TRBV29-1 to TRBJ2-5; maybe TRBD1 (6 bases). In nucleotides, the CDR3 is TGCAGCGTTGTTTCAGGGGAAGAGACCCAGTACTTC. Its protein product is CSVVSGEETQYF.